A selection of T cell receptor beta chains follows, all from one sample in a study of blood T cell repertoires in COVID-19. The repertoire was sequenced with immunoSEQ multiplex PCR; TCRdb's copy has only in-frame clones and lacks some. The profile shows about 160,000 clones, roughly 90% of them singletons. Sequenced input: peripheral blood. These receptors all stem from a man between 50 and 59 years old with acute or convalescent COVID-19. The CDR3 runs from the conserved cysteine through the conserved F or W. The D gene is left open where the match is weak. Expanded clones get a size class; other rows say once, few or many, or leave the size out.

j_call d_call v_call clone_size cdr3_nt cdr3_aa
TRBJ2-5 NA TRBV28 NA TGTGCCAGCAGTCCAGGACTCTTAGTGGGGGAGACCCAGTACTTC CASSPGLLVGETQYF
TRBJ2-1 TRBD1 TRBV11-2 NA TGTGCCAGCGCCCGCGGTAGGGGGCCGAATGAGCAGTTCTTC CASARGRGPNEQFF
TRBJ2-7 TRBD2 TRBV19 NA TGTGCCAGTAGTATAGGGGAGGGGACGGGGTCCTACGAGCAGTACTTC CASSIGEGTGSYEQYF
TRBJ2-2 NA TRBV5-4 NA TGTGCCAGCAGCTTTGAGGTGGGCGGGGAGCTGTTTTTT CASSFEVGGELFF
TRBJ1-4 TRBD1 TRBV7-2 NA TGTGCCAGCAGCTTTCTCGCTGGGAAAACAGGGGCCTCGGGAAAACTGTTTTTT CASSFLAGKTGASGKLFF
TRBJ2-1 TRBD2 TRBV7-8 NA TGTGCCAGCAGCTACCGGACTAGCGGGGGCGGTAAGTTCTTC CASSYRTSGGGKFF
TRBJ1-1 NA TRBV6-1 NA TGTGCCAGCACCGCCGCTGGGGGGATGAACACTGAAGCTTTCTTT CASTAAGGMNTEAFF
TRBJ1-2 NA TRBV28 NA TGTGCCAGCAGTTCAGGACAGAACTATGGCTACACCTTC CASSSGQNYGYTF
TRBJ2-5 TRBD2 TRBV5-1 NA TGCGCCAGCAGCCCCGTCCCGACTAGCCTTGTCCAAGAGACCCAGTACTTC CASSPVPTSLVQETQYF
TRBJ1-4 TRBD1 TRBV14 NA TGTGCCAGCAGCCAAGCCGGACAGGGTTGGGAAAAACTGTTTTTT CASSQAGQGWEKLFF
TRBJ1-5 NA TRBV28 NA TGTGCCAGCACCCTAGGGGGACGCAATCAGCCCCAGCATTTT CASTLGGRNQPQHF
TRBJ2-4 NA TRBV27 NA TGTGCCAGCAGGCAGATCCAGGGGTGGGAAAACATTCAGTACTTC CASRQIQGWENIQYF
TRBJ1-2 NA TRBV30 NA TGTGCCTGGAGTGGAGCTAACTATGGCTACACCTTC CAWSGANYGYTF
TRBJ1-4 TRBD1 TRBV7-9 NA TGTGCCAGCAGCCAGGGACAGGGCCGTGAAAAACTGTTTTTT CASSQGQGREKLFF
TRBJ2-3 TRBD2 TRBV5-6 few TGTGCCAGCAGCTTTCGACTAGCGGGAGCTGATACGCAGTATTTT CASSFRLAGADTQYF
TRBJ2-5 NA TRBV7-3 NA TGTGCCAGCAGCTTCTCCCTCCAAGAGACCCAGTACTTC CASSFSLQETQYF
TRBJ2-3 NA TRBV29-1 NA TGCAGCGGTGTCCGGCTAGCCCGCGGCACAGATACGCAGTATTTT CSGVRLARGTDTQYF
TRBJ2-1 TRBD2 TRBV3-1/TRBV3-2 NA TGTGCCAGCAGCCCCTGGACTAGCGGGACTTACAATGAGCAGTTCTTC CASSPWTSGTYNEQFF
TRBJ1-3 TRBD1 TRBV11-2 NA TGTGCCAGCAGACGGGACAGGGTCTCTGGAAACACCATATATTTT CASRRDRVSGNTIYF
TRBJ1-6 NA TRBV18 NA TGTGCCAGCTCAGACCAGGGGCGGACTAATTCACCCCTCCACTTT CASSDQGRTNSPLHF
TRBJ1-4 NA TRBV5-5 NA TGTGCCAGCAGCTCGACAGCCATCTTCGGGGAAAAACTGTTTTTT CASSSTAIFGEKLFF
TRBJ2-2 TRBD1 TRBV5-1 few TGCGCCAGCAGCTTGGTCGGAGGACAGGGGTCCGGGGAGCTGTTTTTT CASSLVGGQGSGELFF
TRBJ2-3 TRBD1 TRBV12-3/TRBV12-4 NA TGTGCCAGCAGACCCGACAGGGCCGATACGCAGTATTTT CASRPDRADTQYF
TRBJ2-2 TRBD2 TRBV3-1/TRBV3-2 NA TGTGCCAGCAGCCAACACAGCGGGAGGGCCGCCGGGGAGCTGTTTTTT CASSQHSGRAAGELFF
TRBJ2-3 TRBD2 TRBV5-4 NA TGTGCCAGCAGCTCCACTAGCGGAAGCACAGATACGCAGTATTTT CASSSTSGSTDTQYF
TRBJ1-1 TRBD1 TRBV24-1 NA TGTGCCACCAGTGACCCAGGGGGTGAAGCTTTCTTT CATSDPGGEAFF
TRBJ1-4 NA TRBV27 NA TGTGCCAGCAGTGCCGAGGGAGGGTGGGAAAAACTGTTTTTT CASSAEGGWEKLFF
TRBJ2-3 TRBD1 TRBV5-6 NA TGTGCCAGCAGCGCAATCCGGACAGGAAATAGCACAGATACGCAGTATTTT CASSAIRTGNSTDTQYF
TRBJ2-3 TRBD1 TRBV6-6 few TGTGCCAGCAGAAGACAGGGGGAAGGGGATACGCAGTATTTT CASRRQGEGDTQYF
TRBJ1-5 NA TRBV11-2 NA TGTGCCAGCAGCTTAGGCCAGGGGAATCAGCCCCAGCATTTT CASSLGQGNQPQHF
TRBJ1-1 NA TRBV28 NA TGTGCCAGCATCAGGGGAGATAAAGCTTTCTTT CASIRGDKAFF
TRBJ2-3 NA TRBV3-1/TRBV3-2 few TGTGCCAGCAGCCAAAATAGCATCTCCACAGATACGCAGTATTTT CASSQNSISTDTQYF
TRBJ1-5 NA TRBV10-2 NA TGCGCCAGCAGTGAGCGAGGCAGGGATCAGCCCCAGCATTTT CASSERGRDQPQHF
TRBJ2-2 TRBD1 TRBV18 once TGTGCCAGCTCACAGGGGGCGGACACCGGGGAGCTGTTTTTT CASSQGADTGELFF
TRBJ1-4 NA TRBV2 NA TGTGCCAGCAGTCGGACTGAATATAATGAAAAACTGTTTTTT CASSRTEYNEKLFF
TRBJ1-2 TRBD1 TRBV7-9 NA TGTGCCAGCAGCTTAGCTACAGGGGACTACACCTTC CASSLATGDYTF
TRBJ1-4 NA TRBV2 NA TGTGCCAGCAGTAAAACGGGTCAGAATAATGAAAAACTGTTTTTT CASSKTGQNNEKLFF
TRBJ1-2 NA TRBV6-2/TRBV6-3 NA TGTGCCAGCAGTTACCGGGGTTCAAGAGATGGCTACACCTTC CASSYRGSRDGYTF
TRBJ2-2 TRBD1 TRBV11-1 NA TGTGCCAGCAGACAATCAGGGGGCTCGAGCACCGGGGAGCTGTTTTTT CASRQSGGSSTGELFF
TRBJ1-6 NA TRBV28 NA TGTGCCAGCAGTTTATACCAGGGTAATTCACCCCTCCACTTT CASSLYQGNSPLHF
TRBJ1-4 TRBD1 TRBV3-1/TRBV3-2 NA TGTGCCAGCAGCCAAGCTGCAAAGCCAGGGGGCCCACCGATCCAGGATAATGAAAAACTGTTTTTT CASSQAAKPGGPPIQDNEKLFF
TRBJ2-1 TRBD2 TRBV4-2 once TGTGCCAGCAGCCAAGCTCGAGCGGGAGGCTCCTACAATGAGCAGTTCTTC CASSQARAGGSYNEQFF
TRBJ2-1 TRBD1 TRBV5-3 NA TGTGCCAGAAGCCCCCGGACAGGGAGCTCCTACAATGAGCAGTTCTTC CARSPRTGSSYNEQFF
TRBJ2-1 NA TRBV7-6 NA TGTGCCAGCAGCTTGGACAGCAGCTCCTACAATGAGCAGTTCTTC CASSLDSSSYNEQFF
TRBJ1-5 NA TRBV19 NA TGTGCCAGTAGTAGCCGGGACACCCAGGGTCAGCCCCAGCATTTT CASSSRDTQGQPQHF
TRBJ2-7 TRBD2 TRBV7-8 few TGTGCCAGCAGCCCAGCCCCTAGACTAGCCTCACCCTACGAGCAGTACTTC CASSPAPRLASPYEQYF